One sample yielded the 8 T cell receptor beta chains listed below, sequenced in a study of CD8 T cells in ankylosing spondylitis. TCRdb ran MiXCR on the 5' RACE reads and lists one entry per CDR3 protein. The data contain some 150,000 distinct CDR3 sequences, about an eighth of them seen just once; the ten biggest clones take up around 4.3%. Source material: blood, either unsorted or a sorted T cell fraction (not recorded which). These TCRs come from a female donor with ankylosing spondylitis or in good health (not recorded which).

This clonotype was counted at least ten times. This chain uses TRBV20-1 with TRBJ1-6; 8 bases are shared with TRBD1. Germline CDR1 DFQATT, CDR2 SNEGSKA (reference sequence). With V trimmed by 6 bases and J by 13 bases, 17 bases remained unmatched. The CDR3 sequence is 15 residues long. The CDR3 region has the DNA TGCAGTGCCACCGACAGGGGTCATCAGTCAAGTCCCCTCCACTTT. Residues: CSATDRGHQSSPLHF.

This clonotype was observed at least ten times. The V gene is TRBV20-1, the J gene TRBJ2-7; 13 bases are shared with TRBD2. Germline lookup yields CDR1 DFQATT and CDR2 SNEGSKA (reference sequence). The V and J ends lost 0 bases and 4 bases, in that order; junction bases with no gene match: 6. This CDR3 contains 16 residues. The CDR3 loop is CSARDRTSGSLYEQYF. The CDR3 DNA sequence: TGCAGTGCTAGAGATAGGACTAGCGGGAGTCTGTACGAGCAGTACTTC.

This clonotype turned up a few times. A read error may explain this, as a much larger clone is one base away. This chain links TRBV7-2 with TRBJ1-5; possible D gene TRBD1, 6 bases. The CDR3 is 15 residues long. The V end was cut by 6 bases, the J end by 0 bases, with 12 bases between. CDR1 and CDR2 (germline): SGHTA, FQGNSA. The CDR3 nucleotides read TGTGCCAGCAGGTTCGGACAGTTTAGCAATCAGCCCCAGCATTTT. Its protein is CASRFGQFSNQPQHF.

This clonotype was detected many times. The chain uses TRBV5-1 and TRBJ1-1; no firm D call. Between the trimmed V and J ends, which lost 4 bases and 0 bases, there was a span of 16 bases. CDR1 and CDR2 (germline): SGHRS, YFSETQ. The CDR3 has 16 residues. The CDR3 DNA follows: TGCGCCAGCAGCCTTTACCATGGACGGCTGAACACTGAAGCTTTCTTT. Amino acid sequence: CASSLYHGRLNTEAFF.

This clonotype was observed many times. The gene calls are TRBV29-1 and TRBJ2-1; 15 bases fit TRBD2. Germline V CDR1 and CDR2: SQVTM, ANQGSEA. The CDR3 is 14 residues long. J lost 8 bases, V lost 3 bases, and 2 bases had no gene match. The CDR3 DNA reads as TGCAGCGTTGATGGACTAGCGGGAGGGGATGAGCAGTTCTTC. Protein: CSVDGLAGGDEQFF.

This clonotype was found a few times. The chain employs TRBV10-3 and TRBJ2-3; either TRBD1 or TRBD2 may supply D (5 bases each). V gave up 7 bases and J gave up 9 bases, with 20 bases separating them. The V gene's germline CDR1 is ENHRY and CDR2 SYGVKD. The CDR3 length is 14 residues. DNA for the CDR3: TGTGCCATCACCCCTAGTCCCGGGACCGACACGCAGTATTTT. It translates to CAITPSPGTDTQYF.

V usage is TRBV6-1 and J usage is TRBJ1-1; D perhaps matches TRBD1 (5 bases). Between the trimmed V and J ends, which lost 6 bases and 5 bases, there was a span of 16 bases. The CDR3 totals 14 residues. Per the germline V gene, CDR1 is MNHNS and CDR2 is SASEGT. DNA for the CDR3: TGTGCCAGCAGCCCTAGACTGGGGGGTACTGAAGCTTTCTTT. Translated, it gives CASSPRLGGTEAFF.

This clonotype was detected a few times. This sequence joins TRBV5-1 and TRBJ2-1; D gene ambiguous. Looked up from germline, CDR1 is SGHRS and CDR2 is YFSETQ. The CDR3 covers 12 residues. The ends were cut back, 2 bases at V and 9 bases at J, with 9 bases in the middle. The CDR3 sequence is CASSFPPSEQFF. DNA for the CDR3: TGCGCCAGCAGCTTCCCTCCCAGTGAGCAGTTCTTC.